Listed here is a single T cell receptor beta chain. The CDR3 covers 13 residues. The germline V gene has CDR1 KGHDR and CDR2 SFDVKD. V was shortened by 5 bases and J by 0 bases, with 6 bases between the two germline ends. Only in-frame clones appear in the TCRdb table, and some are missing; sequencing was by immunoSEQ multiplex PCR. Found here are hundreds of thousands of clones, 92% of them singletons; the top ten hold 0.82%. These data are taken from a study of blood T cell repertoires in COVID-19. The receptor was derived from a man aged 55 to 70 with COVID-19, enrolled during active disease. This chain joins TRBV24-1 and TRBJ1-2; D might be TRBD1 (5 bases). The sample comprised peripheral blood. The CDR3 spells CATSAGSNYGYTF. The CDR3 DNA reads TGTGCCACCAGTGCAGGGTCTAACTATGGCTACACCTTC.